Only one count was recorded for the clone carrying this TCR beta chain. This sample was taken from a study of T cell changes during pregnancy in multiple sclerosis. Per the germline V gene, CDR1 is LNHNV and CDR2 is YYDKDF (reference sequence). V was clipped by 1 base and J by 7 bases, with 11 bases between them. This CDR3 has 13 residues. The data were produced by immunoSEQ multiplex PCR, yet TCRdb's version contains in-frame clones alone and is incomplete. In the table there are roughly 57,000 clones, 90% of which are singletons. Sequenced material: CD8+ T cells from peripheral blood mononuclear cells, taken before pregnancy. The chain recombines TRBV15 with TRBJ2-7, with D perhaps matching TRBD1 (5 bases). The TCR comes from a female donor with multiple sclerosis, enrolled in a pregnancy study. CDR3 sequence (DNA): TGTGCCACCAGCAGAGTGGGGCCTGGGGAGCAGTACTTC. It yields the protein CATSRVGPGEQYF.